Following are 28 T cell receptor beta chains from one sample sequenced in a study of blood T cell repertoires in COVID-19. Libraries were prepared by immunoSEQ multiplex PCR; TCRdb keeps only in-frame clonotypes and omits some of them. The repertoire has nearly 100,000 clones, approximately 84% of them found once; the top ten carry 15% to 20%. The sequenced sample consisted of peripheral blood. These receptors all come from a woman in her fifties or sixties with acute or convalescent COVID-19.

This rearrangement joins TRBV7-9 to TRBJ2-1; TRBD2 matches at 9 bases. V shed 1 base and J 5 bases; nucleotides not matched to a gene: 6. Germline V lookup: CDR1 SEHNR, CDR2 FQNEAQ (reference sequence). This CDR3 has 16 amino acids. CDR3 loop: CASSLGFASGDNEQFF. CDR3 bases: TGTGCCAGCAGCTTAGGCTTCGCTAGCGGGGACAATGAGCAGTTCTTC.

This sequence joins TRBV4-2 and TRBJ1-4; D not certain. Trimming stripped 4 bases from V and 4 bases from J, with 13 bases between. This CDR3 has 15 amino acids. Germline CDR1 reads LGHNA; CDR2 reads YNFKEQ. The CDR3 DNA follows: TGTGCCAGCAGCCCTGAATGGGCACTTAATGAAAAACTGTTTTTT. Translation gives CASSPEWALNEKLFF.

CDR3 nucleotide sequence: TGTGCCAGCAGCTTAAGCGGGGGAGGTACCGGGGAGCTGTTTTTT. Its translation: CASSLSGGGTGELFF. The V gene is TRBV11-3, the J gene TRBJ2-2; 8 bases fit TRBD2. The V gene's germline CDR1 is SGHNT and CDR2 YENEEA. There are 15 residues in the CDR3. The trim removed 2 bases at V and 5 bases at J, leaving 4 bases unmatched.

The rearrangement uses TRBV7-2 and TRBJ2-5, with 7 bases aligning to TRBD2. Germline CDR1 SGHTA, CDR2 FQGNSA. With 5 bases clipped from V and 2 bases from J, the junction kept 5 bases outside the gene matches. This CDR3 has 14 residues. CDR3 nucleotide sequence: TGTGCCAGCAGCGACCCGGGGGGACAAGAGACCCAGTACTTC. As protein: CASSDPGGQETQYF.

The V call is TRBV9, the J call TRBJ2-7; perhaps TRBD2 as D (5 bases). V dropped 3 bases and J dropped 2 bases, with 9 bases sitting between them. The germline gives CDR1 SGDLS, CDR2 YYNGEE. The CDR3 runs 13 residues. CDR3 loop: CASSASGTYEQYF. In DNA, the CDR3 is TGTGCCAGCAGCGCGAGCGGAACCTACGAGCAGTACTTC.

This chain links TRBV2 with TRBJ1-2, with 12 bases lining up with TRBD1. In germline, CDR1 is SNHLY, CDR2 FYNNEI. The length of the CDR3 is 16 residues. The V gene end was trimmed by 5 bases and the J gene end by 4 bases; junction bases not matched to a gene: 8. CDR3 region: CASSTGTGGFGYGYTF. In nucleotides, the CDR3 is TGTGCCAGCAGTACGGGGACAGGGGGCTTCGGCTATGGCTACACCTTC.

The genes are TRBV10-3 and TRBJ1-1; no clear D. Germline V gene lookup returns CDR1 ENHRY and CDR2 SYGVKD. This CDR3 spans 14 amino acids. With 5 bases removed from V and 2 bases from J, the gap between germline ends came to 12 bases. The CDR3 region is CAISLGGDNTEAFF. The CDR3, as DNA: TGTGCCATCAGTTTGGGAGGAGACAACACTGAAGCTTTCTTT.

The chain recombines TRBV19 with TRBJ1-2, with a weak D call TRBD1 (6 bases). CDR1 is LNHDA and CDR2 is SQIVND in the germline V gene (reference sequence). V lost 10 bases and J lost 4, with 22 bases in between. The CDR3 loop spans 15 amino acids. The CDR3 sequence is CATALERSGAYGYTF. The CDR3 nucleotides are TGTGCCACCGCCCTCGAAAGATCAGGGGCCTATGGCTACACCTTC.

This clone is a singleton in its sample. The rearrangement links TRBV4-1 to TRBJ2-7, with TRBD2 matching 8 bases. The junction had 8 bases not matched to a gene; V was cut back by 0 bases and J by 4 bases. CDR3 length: 16 residues. The germline CDR1 and CDR2 sequences are MGHRA and YSYEKL. As DNA, the CDR3 is TGCGCCAGCAGCCAAGATAGTCTAGCGGGTAGTTACGAGCAGTACTTC. This sequence encodes CASSQDSLAGSYEQYF.

The chain has TRBV30 and TRBJ2-3; D might be TRBD2 (5 bases). With 0 bases removed from V and 10 bases from J, the gap between germline ends came to 20 bases. This CDR3 comprises 15 residues. Looked up from germline, CDR1 is GTSNPN and CDR2 is SVGIG (reference sequence). The CDR3 here is CAWSVLRGRRESQYF. The CDR3 DNA sequence: TGTGCCTGGAGTGTACTTAGAGGGCGAAGAGAATCGCAGTATTTT. The full variable domain, its missing parts supplied by reference TRBV30 and TRBJ2-3, is SQTIHQWPATLVQPVGSPLSLECTVEGTSNPNLYWYRQAAGRGLQLLFYSVGIGQISSEVPQNLSASRPQDRQFILSSKKLLLSDSGFYLCAWSVLRGRRESQYFGPGTRLTVL.

This chain links TRBV10-3 with TRBJ2-1, with a tentative D call TRBD1 (6 bases). With 2 bases removed from V and 15 bases from J, the gap between germline ends came to 20 bases. This CDR3 comprises 14 residues. The germline V gene encodes CDR1 ENHRY and CDR2 SYGVKD. The CDR3 sequence: CAISEPGQPPGSFF. The CDR3 region has the DNA TGTGCCATCAGTGAGCCGGGACAACCGCCGGGTTCGTTCTTC.

The rearrangement uses TRBV3-1 (or the pseudogene TRBV3-2) and TRBJ2-5; D unresolved. Germline V gene lookup returns CDR1 LGHDT and CDR2 YNNKEL (reference sequence). This CDR3 is 18 amino acids long. V was cut by 7 bases and J by 5 bases, with 29 bases left in between. CDR3 region: CASTASLGLTFPRETQYF. CDR3 bases: TGTGCCAGCACCGCAAGTCTCGGCCTCACGTTCCCGCGGGAGACCCAGTACTTC.

This clone occurred a few times. This chain uses TRBV6-6 with TRBJ1-2; D is possibly TRBD1 (5 bases). The CDR3 sequence is 12 residues long. V lost 6 bases and J 3 bases, leaving 8 bases between the germline ends. The germline gives CDR1 MNHNY, CDR2 SVGAGI (reference sequence). The CDR3 protein is CASSPTDYGYTF. The CDR3 bases are TGTGCCAGCAGCCCGACAGACTATGGCTACACCTTC.

This chain connects TRBV6-2 or TRBV6-3 to TRBJ1-2; no clear D gene. V was shortened by 2 bases and J by 6 bases, with 16 bases between the two germline ends. This CDR3 is built from 15 residues. Germline CDR1 and CDR2: MNHEY and SVGEGT. The chain's CDR3 is CASSYGQTTRNGYTF. For the CDR3, the DNA is TGTGCCAGCAGTTACGGGCAGACGACTAGGAATGGCTACACCTTC.

The V gene is TRBV6-5, the J gene TRBJ1-5; tentatively, D is TRBD1 (5 bases). Between the trimmed V and J ends, which lost 5 bases and 7 bases, there was a span of 9 bases. The germline V gene has CDR1 MNHEY and CDR2 SVGAGI. The CDR3 is made up of 12 amino acids. The CDR3 spells CASSKGNQPQHF. The CDR3 coding sequence is TGTGCCAGCAGTAAGGGGAACCAGCCCCAGCATTTT.

The J gene is TRBJ2-2, the V gene TRBV14, with D unresolved. CDR1 is SGHDN and CDR2 is FVKESK in the germline V gene. Trimming left V 2 bases short and J 4 bases short, with 5 bases between. This CDR3 comprises 13 residues. Written as DNA, the CDR3 is TGTGCCAGCAGCCAACGAGTCACCGGGGAGCTGTTTTTT. Translated, it gives CASSQRVTGELFF.

This rearrangement joins TRBV19 to TRBJ2-2; D perhaps matches TRBD2 (5 bases). The germline gives CDR1 LNHDA, CDR2 SQIVND (reference sequence). This CDR3 contains 12 residues. V lost 7 bases and J 8 bases, leaving 11 bases between the germline ends. The CDR3 spells CASKVPGGELFF. CDR3 sequence (DNA): TGTGCCAGTAAAGTCCCGGGGGGGGAGCTGTTTTTT. Full variable domain (rest looked up from reference TRBV19 and TRBJ2-2): DGGITQSPKYLFRKEGQNVTLSCEQNLNHDAMYWYRQDPGQGLRLIYYSQIVNDFQKGDIAEGYSVSREKKESFPLTVTSAQKNPTAFYLCASKVPGGELFFGEGSRLTVL.

This chain links TRBV24-1 with TRBJ2-1, with D maybe TRBD2 (7 bases). The length of the CDR3 is 15 residues. The V end lost 0 bases, the J end lost 4 bases, and 9 bases lay between the germline ends. The germline V gene has CDR1 KGHDR and CDR2 SFDVKD. The CDR3, as DNA: TGTGCCACCAGTGATTTGAGGGGGGGGTACAATGAGCAGTTCTTC. Protein: CATSDLRGGYNEQFF.

The CDR3 sequence is CASSVGPGETQYF. In DNA form, the CDR3 reads TGTGCCAGCAGCGTAGGTCCGGGAGAGACCCAGTACTTC. This chain connects TRBV9 to TRBJ2-5, with D uncertain. The CDR3 extends over 13 amino acids. Per the germline V gene, CDR1 is SGDLS and CDR2 is YYNGEE. The germline V and J ends were trimmed by 0 bases and 4 bases, with 7 bases remaining between them. Drawing the rest from reference TRBV9 and TRBJ2-5, the complete variable domain is DSGVTQTPKHLITATGQRVTLRCSPRSGDLSVYWYQQSLDQGLQFLIQYYNGEERAKGNILERFSAQQFPDLHSELNLSSLELGDSALYFCASSVGPGETQYFGPGTRLLVL.

This clone was found once. The chain combines TRBV7-8 with TRBJ2-2; D unclear. The ends were cut back, 5 bases at V and 0 bases at J, with 10 bases in the middle. CDR1 SGHVS and CDR2 FQNEAQ come from the germline V gene. The CDR3 length is 15 residues. The CDR3 sequence: CASSPRESNTGELFF. DNA of the CDR3: TGTGCCAGCAGCCCTAGAGAATCGAACACCGGGGAGCTGTTTTTT.

The rearrangement joins TRBV11-2 to TRBJ2-3; 13 nucleotides line up with TRBD2. From germline, CDR1 is SGHAT and CDR2 FQNNGV. The CDR3 is made up of 19 amino acids. The V gene end was trimmed by 5 bases and the J gene end by 1 base; junction bases not matched to a gene: 12. CDR3: CASSHPGTSGAKRTDTQYF. DNA for the CDR3: TGTGCCAGCAGCCATCCCGGGACTAGCGGGGCGAAACGCACAGATACGCAGTATTTT.

The V call is TRBV27, the J call TRBJ2-3, with TRBD2 identical over 12 bases. The CDR3 is 15 residues long. The J segment lost 8 bases and the V segment lost 8 bases, leaving 11 bases of the junction unmatched. Germline V CDR1 and CDR2: MNHEY, SMNVEV (reference sequence). The CDR3 nucleotides are TGTGCCAGCCCTCGACTAGCGGGGGCCCCGGCTACGCAGTATTTT. Its translation is CASPRLAGAPATQYF.

The chain is built from TRBV7-3 and TRBJ1-1, with TRBD1 identical over 7 bases. The length of the CDR3 is 14 residues. Germline lookup yields CDR1 SGHTA and CDR2 FQGTGA. After removal of 3 bases from V and 1 base from J, the junction contained 2 bases not matched to a gene. The CDR3 loop is CASSFQGGNTEAFF. CDR3 sequence (DNA): TGTGCCAGCAGCTTTCAGGGGGGGAACACTGAAGCTTTCTTT.

This chain links TRBV7-2 with TRBJ1-2; TRBD1 is a possible D gene (6 bases). In germline, CDR1 is SGHTA, CDR2 FQGNSA. Deletions cut 4 bases from V and 8 bases from J, with 17 bases between. The CDR3 is 14 residues long. The CDR3 coding sequence is TGTGCCAGCAGCTCCCCAGGCGGGGGGCAAGGCTACACCTTC. This translates into CASSSPGGGQGYTF.

V gene TRBV24-1 combines with J gene TRBJ2-2, with 8 nucleotides matching TRBD1. The V segment lost 5 bases and the J segment 0 bases; nucleotides outside the gene matches: 7. This CDR3 comprises 17 residues. Per the germline V gene, CDR1 is KGHDR and CDR2 is SFDVKD. In nucleotides, the CDR3 is TGTGCCACCAGTGTTGGGACAGGCCCTCCGAACACCGGGGAGCTGTTTTTT. It translates to CATSVGTGPPNTGELFF.

V and J are TRBV7-2 and TRBJ2-7, with D possibly matching TRBD1 (5 bases). Trimming left V 4 bases short and J 3 bases short, with 13 bases between. The CDR3 runs 14 residues. Germline loops: CDR1 SGHTA, CDR2 FQGNSA. CDR3 in DNA: TGTGCCAGCAGCTGGGTTGGGGCCGACTACGAGCAGTACTTC. This translates into CASSWVGADYEQYF.

In DNA, the CDR3 is TGTGCCAGCACCCTCTCCCGGGGGGCAGCTTTCTTT. Translated, it gives CASTLSRGAAFF. This rearrangement joins TRBV6-4 to TRBJ1-1; a weak D match, TRBD1 (6 bases). The CDR3 is 12 amino acids. Trimming cost V 7 bases and J 10 bases, with 16 bases left between them. The germline gives CDR1 MRHNA, CDR2 SNTAGT.

The J gene is TRBJ2-5, the V gene TRBV6-5, with a tentative D call TRBD2 (6 bases). There are 15 residues in the CDR3. The germline CDR1 and CDR2 sequences are MNHEY and SVGAGI. V was cut by 9 bases and J by 5 bases, with 22 bases left in between. CDR3 DNA sequence: TGTGCCAGTCCCTCGGAGTCGGGGGTCTTTGAGACCCAGTACTTC. This translates into CASPSESGVFETQYF.